The 7 T cell receptor beta chains listed next were all sequenced from one sample in a study of shared clonotypes between healthy human individuals. TCRdb keeps only in-frame clones here, not all; method: immunoSEQ multiplex PCR. The table records about 2.4 million clones, roughly 93% of them present only once. The sequencing sample was made of naive CD4+ T cells from PBMCs. Documented subset: CD45RA+ positively selected. These receptors came from a man aged 18 to 30 in good health. Some clones in this sample may be carry-over from other donors' samples.

This chain connects TRBV11-2 to TRBJ2-1, with 8 bases that match TRBD2. V was clipped by 5 bases and J by 9 bases; unmatched bases: 9. CDR1 is SGHAT and CDR2 is FQNNGV in the germline V gene. This CDR3 region has 14 residues. The DNA for the CDR3 is TGTGCCAGCAGCGTCACAAGCGGGGGTCTTGAGCAGTTCTTC. Its translation: CASSVTSGGLEQFF.

The chain couples TRBV5-1 to TRBJ2-3; possibly TRBD2 for D (6 bases). This CDR3 is 14 amino acids long. Trimming removed 5 bases from V and 2 bases from J, with 12 bases in between. Germline V gene sequence: CDR1 SGHRS, CDR2 YFSETQ. This chain's CDR3 is CASRDGGLTDTQYF. In DNA, the CDR3 is TGCGCCAGCAGGGACGGAGGGCTCACAGATACGCAGTATTTT.

The rearrangement uses TRBV6-1 and TRBJ1-2; TRBD1 might be the D (6 bases). This CDR3 comprises 16 residues. Looked up from germline, CDR1 is MNHNS and CDR2 is SASEGT. The germline V and J ends were trimmed by 4 bases and 4 bases, with 19 bases remaining between them. DNA for the CDR3: TGTGCCAGCAGTGCCTACCAGGACAGCCTACTCTATGGCTACACCTTC. As protein: CASSAYQDSLLYGYTF.

The rearrangement uses TRBV18 and TRBJ1-3, with D possibly matching TRBD1 (5 bases). CDR1 is KGHSH, CDR2 LQKENI, per germline. CDR3 length: 16 amino acids. Between the trimmed V and J ends, which lost 0 bases and 3 bases, there was a span of 12 bases. CDR3 loop: CASSPPGGANGNTIYF. CDR3 bases: TGTGCCAGCTCACCACCGGGAGGGGCAAATGGAAACACCATATATTTT.

The chain combines TRBV2 with TRBJ2-2, with 8 bases lining up with TRBD1. Germline CDR1 is SNHLY and CDR2 is FYNNEI. The V gene end was trimmed by 6 bases and the J gene end by 0 bases; junction bases not matched to a gene: 9. This CDR3 is built from 17 residues. CDR3 sequence (DNA): TGTGCCAGCAGCCAAACAGGGGGTTTTGCGAACACCGGGGAGCTGTTTTTT. Encoded protein: CASSQTGGFANTGELFF.

The V call is TRBV29-1, the J call TRBJ1-4, with D perhaps matching TRBD1 (5 bases). The CDR3 is 13 amino acids. Deletions cut 4 bases from V and 7 bases from J, with 13 bases between. Germline CDR1 and CDR2: SQVTM and ANQGSEA. The CDR3 bases are TGCAGCGTTGTAGACGGGGCGCGTGAAAAACTGTTTTTT. It translates to CSVVDGAREKLFF.

The chain links TRBV5-5 to TRBJ2-7, with TRBD2 as a possible D gene (6 bases). Germline V gene lookup returns CDR1 SGHKS and CDR2 YYEKEE (reference sequence). Trimming stripped 4 bases from V and 3 bases from J, with 17 bases between. The CDR3 is made up of 15 amino acids. In DNA, the CDR3 is TGTGCCAGCAGCGCGGTCGGGGGAAGAGTCTACGAGCAGTACTTC. Its translation: CASSAVGGRVYEQYF.